This T cell receptor (beta chain) comes out of a study of T-cell reconstitution after alpha-beta-depleted transplantation in children. TCRbeta library construction was performed incorporating unique molecular identifiers. TCRdb re-derived calls from the PCR reads in MiXCR, one entry per CDR3 protein. There are 350,000 to 500,000 distinct CDR3 sequences in the sample; 43% occur only once, and 27% lies in the top ten. Germline trimming cut 1 base from V and 4 bases from J; bases unmatched to any gene: 3. The CDR3 consists of 13 residues. Germline V gives CDR1 DFQATT, CDR2 SNEGSKA (reference sequence). This clonotype was picked up a small number of times.

The V gene is TRBV20-1, the J gene TRBJ1-2; 7 bases map to TRBD1. This specimen was PBMCs, taken before TCRalphabeta/CD19-depleted stem cell transplant. This clonotype was obtained from a girl aged 2 to 10 with aplastic anemia, due to receive a stem cell transplant. DNA for the CDR3: TGCAGTGCTAGAGGGGGACAGTCCTATGGCTACACCTTC. Translating it yields CSARGGQSYGYTF.